A selection of T cell receptor beta chains follows, all from one sample in a study of shared clonotypes between healthy human individuals. Measured with immunoSEQ multiplex PCR; TCRdb has only the in-frame clones, and not every one. The data contain about 2 million clones, about 95% of them singletons. The sequencing input was naive CD8+ T cells sorted from blood. These receptors originate from a man aged 18 to 29 in good health. CDR3s include the opening cysteine and the closing phenylalanine or tryptophan. The D gene is left open where the match is weak. Not every row has a clone size; where given, it reads once, few, many or a size class.

-	TRBJ2-7	-	TRBV28	TGTGCCAGCAGAGGGGTTACCTTGGACGGCGGGTACGAGCAGTACTTC	CASRGVTLDGGYEQYF
TRBD1	TRBJ2-1	-	TRBV6-5	TGTGCCAGCAGTTACTCAGGACAGGGGCTCTACAATGAGCAGTTCTTC	CASSYSGQGLYNEQFF
-	TRBJ2-1	-	TRBV15	TGTGCCACCAGCAGCCCGATCCCCAATGAGCAGTTCTTC	CATSSPIPNEQFF
TRBD1	TRBJ1-3	-	TRBV6-5	TGTGCCAGCAGTTACGACAGGGACGGAAACACCATATATTTT	CASSYDRDGNTIYF
TRBD1	TRBJ1-2	-	TRBV11-1	TGTGCCAGCAGCTTAAGCTGGGACAGGGAAAACTATGGCTACACCTTC	CASSLSWDRENYGYTF
-	TRBJ1-4	-	TRBV28	TGTGCCAGCAAGGACCTACACGAAACAACTAATGAAAAACTGTTTTTT	CASKDLHETTNEKLFF
-	TRBJ2-1	-	TRBV6-5	TGTGCCAGCAGTTACTCCCGGACAGCTTACAATGAGCAGTTCTTC	CASSYSRTAYNEQFF
-	TRBJ2-7	-	TRBV2	TGTGCCAGCAGGGACATCTACGAGCAGTACTTC	CASRDIYEQYF
-	TRBJ1-1	-	TRBV2	TGTGCCAGCAGTGAAGACAGCCACACTGAAGCTTTCTTT	CASSEDSHTEAFF
TRBD1	TRBJ2-7	-	TRBV2	TGTGCCAGCCGGGACAGTGACCTGGGTAACTCCTACGAGCAGTACTTC	CASRDSDLGNSYEQYF
TRBD1	TRBJ2-1	-	TRBV11-2	TGTGCCAGCAGCTTAGACCGTACCGGGACAGGGATTAATGAGCAGTTCTTC	CASSLDRTGTGINEQFF
-	TRBJ1-6	-	TRBV30	TGTGCCTGGACCGGAAGCTATAATTCACCCCTCCACTTT	CAWTGSYNSPLHF
TRBD2	TRBJ2-5	-	TRBV5-1	TGCGCCAGCAGCTGGGCGGGAGAAGAGACCCAGTACTTC	CASSWAGEETQYF
-	TRBJ2-5	-	TRBV30	TGTGCCTGGAGTATGGGGGCCGGAGAGGAGACCCAGTACTTC	CAWSMGAGEETQYF
TRBD1	TRBJ2-7	-	TRBV7-8	TGTGCCAGCAGCTTAGAGACAGGGGGGGTGTCCTACGAGCAGTACTTC	CASSLETGGVSYEQYF
TRBD2	TRBJ2-1	-	TRBV27	TGTGCCAGCAGTTCCCTGCGACTAGCGGGAGGGCGGAACAATGAGCAGTTCTTC	CASSSLRLAGGRNNEQFF
-	TRBJ2-3	-	TRBV27	TGTGCCAGCAGGACGGGTCGCACAGATACGCAGTATTTT	CASRTGRTDTQYF
TRBD1	TRBJ2-2	once	TRBV4-3	TGCGCCAGCAGCCAAGAGGCTCCTCAGGGGGAAGCGACCGGGGAGCTGTTTTTT	CASSQEAPQGEATGELFF
TRBD1	TRBJ1-2	once	TRBV7-9	TGTGCCAGCAGCTATGGACAGGGAGGGAGCTATGGCTACACCTTC	CASSYGQGGSYGYTF
-	TRBJ2-7	-	TRBV6-1	TGTGCCAGCAGTGAATCGTACGGGACCTACTACGAGCAGTACTTC	CASSESYGTYYEQYF
-	TRBJ2-3	-	TRBV4-3	TGCGCCAGCAGCCAAGATAGCGAGGGTACGCAGTATTTT	CASSQDSEGTQYF
TRBD2	TRBJ2-1	-	TRBV30	TGTGCCTGGAGTGATATGACTAGCGGGGGGCATCTTTACAATGAGCAGTTCTTC	CAWSDMTSGGHLYNEQFF
-	TRBJ2-7	-	TRBV5-6	TGTGCCAGCAGCTTGGGGGCCGGGTCAGCCGAGGGGCAGTACTTC	CASSLGAGSAEGQYF
TRBD1	TRBJ2-5	-	TRBV11-2	TGTGCCAGCAGCGCAACAGGGGGTAGTTGGACCCAGTACTTC	CASSATGGSWTQYF
TRBD2	TRBJ2-7	-	TRBV5-1	TGCGCCAGCAGCGACCCGGGACTAGCTCCCGAGCAGTACTTC	CASSDPGLAPEQYF
TRBD2	TRBJ2-1	-	TRBV19	TGTGCCAGTAGTGTTAGCGGGAGCCCCTACAATGAGCAGTTCTTC	CASSVSGSPYNEQFF
-	TRBJ2-1	-	TRBV10-3	TGTGCCATCAAAGGGACCACGACCTCCAATGAGCAGTTCTTC	CAIKGTTTSNEQFF
-	TRBJ2-7	-	TRBV7-9	TGTGCCAGCAGTCGATTCCCAGCAGGAGGGGATTACTACGAGCAGTACTTC	CASSRFPAGGDYYEQYF
TRBD1	TRBJ2-2	once	TRBV7-3	TGTGCCAGCAGCCCAAGACAGGGGGCGCAAACCGGGGAGCTGTTTTTT	CASSPRQGAQTGELFF
-	TRBJ2-5	-	TRBV10-3	TGTGCCATCAGTGACCTCGGTGTCCAAGGAGATACCCAGTACTTC	CAISDLGVQGDTQYF
TRBD2	TRBJ2-7	once	TRBV27	TGTGCCAGCAGTCCTACTAGCGTACCAACATACGAGCAGTACTTC	CASSPTSVPTYEQYF
-	TRBJ1-5	-	TRBV7-6	TGTGCCAGCAGCTTAGAAACTGGTGGAGTTAGCAATCAGCCCCAGCATTTT	CASSLETGGVSNQPQHF
TRBD1	TRBJ2-5	-	TRBV28	TGTGCCAGCAGTCCTCTGACAGGGGGCGACGAGACCCAGTACTTC	CASSPLTGGDETQYF
TRBD1	TRBJ1-2	-	TRBV7-9	TGTGCCAGCAGCTATACAGGGGCTGGCTACACCTTC	CASSYTGAGYTF
TRBD1	TRBJ2-4	-	TRBV7-9	TGTGCCAGCAGCTCCGGGACAGGGCTAGACATTCAGTACTTC	CASSSGTGLDIQYF
-	TRBJ2-7	-	TRBV9	TGTGCCAGCAGCGTAGAGGGAGCAGCCGGCGAGCAGTACTTC	CASSVEGAAGEQYF
-	TRBJ2-7	-	TRBV5-1	TGCGCCAGCAGCGAGGACAGTCCCGCCGAGCAGTACTTC	CASSEDSPAEQYF
-	TRBJ1-2	-	TRBV29-1	TGCAGCGTTGGGGGGTTGATGGCAGCTCAGAATAACTACTATGGCTACACCTTC	CSVGGLMAAQNNYYGYTF
-	TRBJ2-7	once	TRBV5-6	TGTGCCAGCAGCTTGATGGATGTTCGCGGGCAGTACTTC	CASSLMDVRGQYF
-	TRBJ2-3	-	TRBV6-5	TGTGCCAGCAGTTACTCGACTAGAGATACGCAGTATTTT	CASSYSTRDTQYF
-	TRBJ2-1	-	TRBV6-6	TGTGCCAGCAATTTCCAAGAGTACAATGAGCAGTTCTTC	CASNFQEYNEQFF
TRBD2	TRBJ2-7	-	TRBV5-4	TGTGCCAGCAGCGTGGGAGCGGGGGCTGCCGAGCAGTACTTC	CASSVGAGAAEQYF